These 27 T cell receptor beta chains came from one sample sequenced in a study of cytomegalovirus exposure and HLA in healthy donors. The PCR used 60 Vbeta and 13 Jbeta primers. Generated by immunoSEQ multiplex PCR, the TCRdb table keeps only in-frame clones and is missing some. Counted here are some 100,000 clones, 70% to 85% occurring once; the ten biggest clones make up around 1.9%. The material sequenced was PBMCs. All receptors derive from a man aged 18 to 30 in good health and CMV-seronegative.

This clone was recorded once. The CDR3 region is CASSNQAGNGYTF. The CDR3 DNA follows: TGTGCCAGCAGCAACCAGGCAGGGAATGGCTACACCTTC. J is TRBJ1-2 and V is TRBV7-2, with D perhaps TRBD1 (5 bases). There are 13 residues in the CDR3. Germline V gene data show CDR1 as SGHTA and CDR2 as FQGNSA. V lost 5 bases and J lost 6, with 13 bases in between.

The V and J genes are TRBV6-4 and TRBJ2-1; 7 bases map to TRBD2. V trimming: 0 bases; J trimming: 4 bases; junction bases outside the gene matches: 3. CDR3 size: 15 residues. CDR1 and CDR2 (germline): MRHNA, SNTAGT. The CDR3 sequence is CASSDSASGYNEQFF. In DNA form, the CDR3 reads TGTGCCAGCAGTGACTCCGCTAGCGGATACAATGAGCAGTTCTTC.

CDR3 amino acids: CASSSTVSQHF. The CDR3 DNA follows: TGTGCCAGCAGTTCGACAGTTTCCCAGCATTTT. This chain links TRBV28 with TRBJ1-5; possibly TRBD1 for D (5 bases). V dropped 4 bases and J dropped 11 bases, with 9 bases sitting between them. The CDR3 spans 11 residues. CDR1 and CDR2 from the germline V gene are MDHEN and SYDVKM.

CDR3 in DNA: TGCGCCAGCAGTCACCTCCAGGGGGAGATTAACTATGGCTACACCTTC. Translating it yields CASSHLQGEINYGYTF. The chain is built from TRBV23-1 and TRBJ1-2; 7 bases map to TRBD1. TRBV23-1 is noted as an ORF with a role that remains uncertain. This CDR3 has 16 residues. V lost 3 bases and J lost 1; bases outside the gene matches: 8.

V usage is TRBV9 and J usage is TRBJ2-7, with D uncertain. The CDR3 extends over 14 amino acids. Germline CDR1 is SGDLS and CDR2 is YYNGEE. Trimming pared 0 bases from V and 8 bases from J, leaving 15 bases between. CDR3 residues: CASSVGGFPPKQYF. The CDR3 DNA reads as TGTGCCAGCAGCGTAGGAGGATTTCCACCCAAGCAGTACTTC.

Only a few counts were recorded for this clone. CDR3 bases: TGTGCCAGCAGTTCTGGACAGGGGGCGCCCGAGCAGTACTTC. Translated: CASSSGQGAPEQYF. J is TRBJ2-7 and V is TRBV27; 11 positions match TRBD1. Germline CDR1 and CDR2: MNHEY and SMNVEV (reference sequence). Germline trimming cut 4 bases from V and 6 bases from J; bases unmatched to any gene: 5. The length of the CDR3 is 14 residues.

The chain recombines TRBV28 with TRBJ1-1, with 7 bases identical to TRBD1. V gave up 6 bases and J gave up 6 bases; unmatched junction bases: 7. Germline-derived CDR1 and CDR2 are MDHEN and SYDVKM. The CDR3 spans 13 residues. In DNA, the CDR3 is TGTGCCAGCAGGAGACAGGGTCGATCTGAAGCTTTCTTT. As protein: CASRRQGRSEAFF.

The J gene is TRBJ1-3, the V gene TRBV13, with TRBD1 as a possible D gene (6 bases). The V end was cut by 2 bases, the J end by 2 bases, with 7 bases between. Germline CDR1 reads PRHDT; CDR2 reads FYEKMQ (reference sequence). The CDR3 length is 14 residues. The CDR3 DNA reads TGTGCCAGCAGCTTACGGACAGCTGGAAACACCATATATTTT. Its translation is CASSLRTAGNTIYF.

The J gene is TRBJ1-1, the V gene TRBV11-2; D perhaps matches TRBD1 (6 bases). This CDR3 region has 14 residues. Per the germline V gene, CDR1 is SGHAT and CDR2 is FQNNGV. Trimming cost V 3 bases and J 3 bases, with 11 bases left between them. The CDR3 DNA reads TGTGCCAGCAGCTTGACAGGCCCACACACTGAAGCTTTCTTT. Its translation: CASSLTGPHTEAFF.

The V and J genes are TRBV5-6 and TRBJ1-5; D unresolved. V lost 5 bases, J lost 0 bases, and 9 bases lay in between. The CDR3 covers 14 residues. Germline CDR1 reads SGHDT; CDR2 reads YYEEEE. The DNA for the CDR3 is TGTGCCAGCAGTCAGGAAAGTAGCAATCAGCCCCAGCATTTT. Protein: CASSQESSNQPQHF.

The V call is TRBV18, the J call TRBJ1-4, with TRBD1 as a possible D gene (6 bases). CDR1 is KGHSH, CDR2 LQKENI, per germline. Trimming removed 1 base from V and 13 bases from J, with 13 bases in between. This CDR3 has 13 amino acids. As DNA, the CDR3 is TGTGCCAGCTCACCACTTCCACAGGGTGGACTGTTTTTT. Its protein is CASSPLPQGGLFF.

The J gene is TRBJ1-1, the V gene TRBV11-2, with D uncertain. The CDR3 is made up of 15 amino acids. V dropped 6 bases and J dropped 3 bases, with 17 bases sitting between them. Germline CDR1 and CDR2: SGHAT and FQNNGV. CDR3 nucleotide sequence: TGTGCCAGCAGACGCCGGGGAGGGAGGCACACTGAAGCTTTCTTT. This codes for CASRRRGGRHTEAFF.

V gene TRBV29-1 combines with J gene TRBJ2-3; 12 nucleotides agree with TRBD2. The CDR3 sequence is 15 residues long. The V gene's germline CDR1 is SQVTM and CDR2 ANQGSEA. J gave up 0 bases and V 4 bases, and 2 bases lay outside the gene matches. CDR3 bases: TGCAGCGTTGGGACTAGCGGGGCTAGCACAGATACGCAGTATTTT. This gives the protein CSVGTSGASTDTQYF.

The chain joins TRBV5-1 to TRBJ1-1; TRBD1 is a possible D gene (6 bases). V gave up 4 bases and J gave up 11 bases, with 21 bases separating them. The CDR3 is 14 amino acids. Germline values: CDR1 SGHRS, CDR2 YFSETQ. The CDR3 loop is CASSVGASLAGAFF. CDR3 nucleotide sequence: TGCGCCAGCAGCGTGGGGGCGTCCCTCGCTGGTGCTTTCTTT.

The chain is built from TRBV5-1 and TRBJ1-1; 7 positions match TRBD1. The CDR3 loop spans 15 amino acids. Per the germline V gene, CDR1 is SGHRS and CDR2 is YFSETQ. V gave up 4 bases and J gave up 4 bases; unmatched junction bases: 10. The CDR3 DNA sequence: TGCGCCAGCAGCGGAAGACAGGGAGGAAGCACTGAAGCTTTCTTT. Its translation: CASSGRQGGSTEAFF.

The rearrangement joins TRBV28 to TRBJ1-5; the D gene is possibly TRBD1 (5 bases). V lost 6 bases and J 5 bases, leaving 23 bases between the germline ends. Germline loops: CDR1 MDHEN, CDR2 SYDVKM. The CDR3 covers 17 residues. CDR3 residues: CASRRVMFGGADQPQHF. In nucleotides, the CDR3 is TGTGCCAGCAGAAGGGTCATGTTCGGGGGAGCGGATCAGCCCCAGCATTTT.

J is TRBJ2-7 and V is TRBV10-2, with 8 bases that match TRBD2. Germline-derived CDR1 and CDR2 are WSHSY and SAAADI. Trimming removed 3 bases from V and 2 bases from J; junction bases left unmatched: 6. This CDR3 region has 15 residues. The CDR3 DNA sequence: TGCGCCAGCAGTGATTGGCGGGAGGCCCCCTACGAGCAGTACTTC. This codes for CASSDWREAPYEQYF.

The V call is TRBV6-1, the J call TRBJ1-3, with unresolved D. V shed 6 bases and J shed 4 bases, with 10 bases lying between them. In germline, CDR1 is MNHNS, CDR2 SASEGT. The CDR3 runs 13 residues. CDR3 in DNA: TGTGCCAGCAGCGCATTTCAGGGAAACACCATATATTTT. It codes for CASSAFQGNTIYF.

The chain links TRBV9 to TRBJ1-1; D might be TRBD1 (6 bases). The CDR3 spans 15 residues. The germline CDR1 and CDR2 sequences are SGDLS and YYNGEE. Trimming removed 3 bases at V and 0 bases at J, with 12 bases between. The CDR3 spells CASSAQDSMNTEAFF. Written as DNA, the CDR3 is TGTGCCAGCAGCGCCCAGGACAGCATGAACACTGAAGCTTTCTTT. The full variable domain, with the rest looked up from reference TRBV9 and TRBJ1-1, is DSGVTQTPKHLITATGQRVTLRCSPRSGDLSVYWYQQSLDQGLQFLIQYYNGEERAKGNILERFSAQQFPDLHSELNLSSLELGDSALYFCASSAQDSMNTEAFFGQGTRLTVV.

The chain links TRBV14 to TRBJ2-7, with 9 bases matching TRBD1. The CDR3 consists of 13 residues. The germline CDR1 and CDR2 sequences are SGHDN and FVKESK. The ends lost 4 bases at V and 7 bases at J; junction bases unmatched: 5. The CDR3 DNA is TGTGCCAGCAGCCTTACAGGGGGCGGGGAGCAGTACTTC. Its protein is CASSLTGGGEQYF.

The chain couples TRBV25-1 to TRBJ1-1, with TRBD1 matching over 7 bases. The V gene's germline CDR1 is MGHDK and CDR2 SYGVNS. The CDR3 is 15 amino acids. V shed 5 bases and J 4 bases; nucleotides not matched to a gene: 10. The CDR3 sequence is CASSPRTGVVTEAFF. In nucleotides, the CDR3 is TGTGCCAGCAGTCCCCGGACAGGCGTAGTCACTGAAGCTTTCTTT.

This clone was counted only a few times. The J gene is TRBJ1-1, the V gene TRBV29-1; D gene ambiguous. This CDR3 has 14 residues. The germline V and J ends were trimmed by 5 bases and 6 bases, with 19 bases remaining between them. Germline values: CDR1 SQVTM, CDR2 ANQGSEA. This CDR3 reads CSVLTGSLSPEAFF. CDR3 DNA: TGCAGCGTTCTCACCGGGTCTCTAAGCCCTGAAGCTTTCTTT.

This chain links TRBV29-1 with TRBJ2-2; 7 bases are shared with TRBD1. Germline V gene lookup returns CDR1 SQVTM and CDR2 ANQGSEA. The junction had 6 bases not matched to a gene; V was cut back by 7 bases and J by 1 base. The CDR3 runs to 14 residues. CDR3 in amino acids: CSARQGVNTGELFF. Here the CDR3 DNA reads TGCAGCGCTCGACAGGGCGTGAACACCGGGGAGCTGTTTTTT.

This sequence joins TRBV6-5 and TRBJ2-7; D is possibly TRBD1 (5 bases). The CDR3 is 16 residues long. The V end lost 0 bases, the J end lost 9 bases, and 21 bases lay between the germline ends. Germline CDR1 and CDR2: MNHEY and SVGAGI. The DNA of the CDR3 is TGTGCCAGCAGTTACTCGAAACTTCTAGTAGGGGCCGGGCAGTACTTC. As protein: CASSYSKLLVGAGQYF.

The V call is TRBV27, the J call TRBJ2-3, with 7 nucleotides matching TRBD2. Trimming at V came to 5 bases and at J to 3 bases, leaving 17 bases not matched to a gene. CDR3 size: 18 residues. Germline V lookup: CDR1 MNHEY, CDR2 SMNVEV (reference sequence). Written as DNA, the CDR3 is TGTGCCAGCAGTCCGCTCAGGGTGGCGGGAGTAGCAACAGATACGCAGTATTTT. Encoded protein: CASSPLRVAGVATDTQYF.

The rearrangement uses TRBV19 and TRBJ1-5; TRBD1 might be the D (6 bases). Germline CDR1 LNHDA, CDR2 SQIVND (reference sequence). There are 14 residues in the CDR3. The germline V and J ends were trimmed by 3 bases and 4 bases, with 10 bases remaining between them. For the CDR3, the DNA is TGTGCCAGTAGTATTTCTCAGGGGAATCAGCCCCAGCATTTT. This translates into CASSISQGNQPQHF.

This chain connects TRBV9 to TRBJ2-7; TRBD2 is a possible D gene (5 bases). V was shortened by 4 bases and J by 5 bases, with 19 bases between the two germline ends. Germline lookup yields CDR1 SGDLS and CDR2 YYNGEE. CDR3 length equals 15 residues. The DNA for the CDR3 is TGTGCCAGCAGCACAGACGGGCTAGCCCCGAACGAGCAGTACTTC. Protein sequence: CASSTDGLAPNEQYF. Drawing the rest from reference TRBV9 and TRBJ2-7, the complete variable domain is DSGVTQTPKHLITATGQRVTLRCSPRSGDLSVYWYQQSLDQGLQFLIQYYNGEERAKGNILERFSAQQFPDLHSELNLSSLELGDSALYFCASSTDGLAPNEQYFGPGTRLTVT.